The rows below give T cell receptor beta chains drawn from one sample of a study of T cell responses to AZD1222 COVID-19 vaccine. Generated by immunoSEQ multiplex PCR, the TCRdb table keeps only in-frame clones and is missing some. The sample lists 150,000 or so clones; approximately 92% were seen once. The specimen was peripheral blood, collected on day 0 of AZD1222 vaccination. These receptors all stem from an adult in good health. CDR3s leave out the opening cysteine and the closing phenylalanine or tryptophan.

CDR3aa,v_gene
ASFPGGDEKLF,TRBV4-1
ASSSWGLGTEAF,TRBV9
ASSPGTLARTDTQY,TRBV5-1
ASSYGLREQF,TRBV6-2/TRBV6-3
AWRIGRGAEAF,TRBV30
ASGTSGRREQY,TRBV9
SAAQGNTIY,TRBV20-1
ASSPESLAGISGELF,TRBV18
AWSVGQRLYNSPLH,TRBV30
ATSRDRPTGNYGYT,TRBV15
ASSGPGGGVGTQY,TRBV2
ASSEPGRGQDTQY,TRBV7-8
ASSPTLGVQPTEAF,TRBV18
ASSEHRGISYEQY,TRBV25-1
ASSSGQGLYNEQF,TRBV5-8
ASSSWGGGSLTEQY,TRBV5-4
ASSVMSVSYNEQF,TRBV9
ASTDTGELF,TRBV10-2
ATSRDGATGVYGYT,TRBV15
ASSLGQLGTYEQY,TRBV5-4
ASSETRSYEQY,TRBV2
ASNRGIQETQY,TRBV3-1/TRBV3-2
ASSRSTGLAGVAGELF,TRBV18
ASSQLGTSGYEQY,TRBV3-1/TRBV3-2
ASSLWDSYEQY,TRBV27
ASSRGLAVTYEQY,TRBV6-5
ASSGTQGTDTQY,TRBV7-9
ASSTRANTGELF,TRBV2
ASSPAGASYNEQF,TRBV5-1
ASSSWGGPGELF,TRBV7-2
ASKGGKEAF,TRBV2
ATSDQPGVRGTGELF,TRBV24-1
ASSQGQGNTIY,TRBV4-1
ASSLGASSYNEQF,TRBV5-5
AISESGRGVQPQH,TRBV10-3
ASSARTSGNTGELF,TRBV5-1
ASSGGLAGSSQQF,TRBV9
ASSIKTGSEQY,TRBV19
ATLRRSGSYNEQF,TRBV19
ASSLQRGSSYEQY,TRBV5-4
ASSWGQETEAF,TRBV27
ASSLLTPDYGYT,TRBV5-1
ASSEGPRDRGYEQY,TRBV10-1
ASSPGAAKETQY,TRBV5-6
ASSPGDRANEKLF,TRBV19
ASSDRGAGYT,TRBV19
ASSLEVRRNYGYT,TRBV5-1
ASSLVGGGNQPQH,TRBV27
STVGFNYGYT,TRBV29-1
ASSLEWTSSREQY,TRBV11-2
ASSLTSGSDEQF,TRBV28
ASSAASASYEQY,TRBV5-4